The 8 T cell receptor beta chains below were found in one sample sequenced in a study of regulatory T cells in long-lasting Graves disease. This sample's time point: newly diagnosed GD, antithyroid drugs for less than 3 months. Preparation of the TCR library used RNA extracted from PBMCs. Construction of TCR beta libraries relied on iRepertoire HTBI primers and on Arm-PCR targeting CDR3 regions. TCRdb reprocessed the multiplex PCR reads with MiXCR, giving one entry per CDR3 protein. The sample records over 400,000 distinct CDR3 sequences, 14% being singletons. These records were also assigned to another study, of T cells in Graves' hyperthyroidism and ophthalmopathy.

The sequencing here drew on peripheral blood mononuclear cells (PBMCs), taken at new diagnosis, from a patient treated with antithyroid drugs. All receptors derive from a woman aged 50 to 65 with Graves disease.

This clonotype showed up many times. The genes are TRBV2 and TRBJ2-3; 8 nucleotides line up with TRBD1. The CDR3 has 15 amino acids. Per the germline V gene, CDR1 is SNHLY and CDR2 is FYNNEI. Unmatched junction bases numbered 9, after V lost 8 bases and J lost 2 bases. As DNA, the CDR3 is TGTGCCAGCCGCCCGGGGACAGGCTTCACAGATACGCAGTATTTT. Translation gives CASRPGTGFTDTQYF.

This clonotype was observed at least ten times. The chain employs TRBV12-3 or TRBV12-4 and TRBJ2-3, with D possibly matching TRBD2 (6 bases). The length of the CDR3 is 13 residues. The V gene lost 3 bases and the J gene lost 4 bases, with 8 bases spanning the gap. The CDR3 region has the DNA TGTGCCAGCAGTTTCCGGGGGTCAGATACGCAGTATTTT. Its protein is CASSFRGSDTQYF.

This clonotype was found many times. V is TRBV10-1 and J is TRBJ1-1; 7 nucleotides agree with TRBD1. The CDR3 length is 15 residues. Trimming removed 0 bases from V and 9 bases from J; junction bases left unmatched: 10. Germline-derived CDR1 and CDR2 are WNHNN and SYGVQD (reference sequence). DNA of the CDR3: TGCGCCAGCAGTGAGTCGAAAGCGGGACAGCTCAAAGCTTTCTTT. It encodes CASSESKAGQLKAFF.

This rearrangement joins TRBV11-2 to TRBJ2-3; D not resolved. The germline gives CDR1 SGHAT, CDR2 FQNNGV. The CDR3 length is 12 residues. Deletions cut 5 bases from V and 8 bases from J, with 11 bases between. This CDR3 is CASSTRTLTQYF. In nucleotides, the CDR3 is TGTGCCAGCAGCACCCGGACCCTTACGCAGTATTTT.

This clonotype has at least ten counts. The V call is TRBV7-9, the J call TRBJ2-2, with D uncertain. Trimming took 0 bases from V and 7 from J, leaving 9 bases between them. CDR1 and CDR2 from the germline V gene are SEHNR and FQNEAQ (reference sequence). The CDR3 consists of 14 residues. For the CDR3, the DNA is TGTGCCAGCAGCTTAGCGGAGCTTCACGGGGAGCTGTTTTTT. Translating gives CASSLAELHGELFF.

The table lists this clonotype with a few counts. V is TRBV30 and J is TRBJ1-2, with D perhaps matching TRBD1 (6 bases). The CDR3 runs to 13 residues. The V end lost 4 bases, the J end lost 6 bases, and 15 bases lay between the germline ends. The V gene's germline CDR1 is GTSNPN and CDR2 SVGIG (reference sequence). The chain's CDR3 is CAWKLQGGHGYTF. The CDR3 DNA follows: TGTGCCTGGAAGTTACAGGGTGGGCATGGCTACACCTTC.

The chain combines TRBV20-1 with TRBJ2-7; a weak D match, TRBD2 (6 bases). The CDR3 runs 15 residues. The V gene's germline CDR1 is DFQATT and CDR2 SNEGSKA (reference sequence). V was clipped by 3 bases and J by 0 bases, with 15 bases between them. CDR3 loop: CSASLASESSYEQYF. The CDR3 DNA reads TGCAGTGCTAGCCTGGCTAGCGAGAGCTCCTACGAGCAGTACTTC.

Points on this clonotype: A much more abundant neighbour one base away suggests this may be a read error. The chain uses TRBV12-3 or TRBV12-4 and TRBJ2-5; D is perhaps TRBD1 (6 bases). The CDR3 sequence is 15 residues long. V lost 3 bases, J lost 3 bases, and 14 bases lay in between. The CDR3 DNA reads TGTGCCAGCAGTTTTGAGCAGGGGTCGAAAGAGACCCAGTACTTC. The encoded protein is CASSFEQGSKETQYF.